This T cell receptor beta chain was observed in a study of early T cells in non-severe SARS-CoV-2 infection. Separate cDNA molecules each had unique molecular identifiers attached to them. One entry per CDR3 protein, called by TCRdb with MiXCR from the 5' RACE reads. The sample lists around 27,000 distinct CDR3 sequences, roughly 5% occurring once. This clonotype was recorded a few times. Sequencing was performed on whole blood. This TCR was recovered from an adult who was a healthcare worker with PCR-confirmed SARS-CoV-2 infection or an uninfected control (not recorded which).

CDR3 residues: CASSLGLAGGQETQYF. DNA for the CDR3: TGTGCCAGCAGCTTAGGACTAGCGGGGGGACAGGAGACCCAGTACTTC. The J gene is TRBJ2-5, the V gene TRBV7-6; 13 bases align to TRBD2. V was clipped by 1 base and J by 5 bases; unmatched bases: 4. This CDR3 region has 16 residues. In germline, CDR1 is SGHVS, CDR2 FNYEAQ.